The TCR beta chain described here comes from a study of T cell responses to AZD1222 COVID-19 vaccine (TCRdb year 2021). Describing the broader study: AZD1222 recipients with second doses at about 4 weeks or about 12 weeks were pooled, because spike-specific TCR depth and breadth did not differ between schedules. TCR sequencing was performed for 230 to 250 trial participants, of whom around 210 were given two doses of AZD1222 and 26 were given two doses of MenACWY control vaccine. Trial participants were enrolled into age subgroups of 18-55, 56-69 and 70-plus years, which contained 148, 28 and 57 TCR-sequenced participants, respectively.

The CDR3 regions of human TCRbeta chains were subjected to immunosequencing. On the authors' methods: Repertoire TCRs were checked for matches against a reference library of SARS-CoV-2-specific TCRs that had been generated using the MIRA antigen-specificity platform. Breadth meant the fraction of unique TCRs that were SARS-CoV-2-associated, whereas depth meant the fraction of total T cells that were SARS-CoV-2-associated. Using the MIRA data, each spike-specific TCR was mapped to the spike region that the TCR reacts to and placed in a CD4 or CD8 class. Log10-transformed breadth and depth values were compared by one-way ANOVA with Sidak's multiple comparisons tests. TCRdb mirrors the immuneACCESS table, restricted to in-frame sequences. Some clones are absent from its copies; in checked studies, under half trace to an unresolved V gene, and the reason for the others is unknown. V and J calls and clone size come straight from that table; D and trimming were deduced from the DNA. The sample table shows about 110,000 clones, and around 82% are seen once. The top ten hold less than 8% of the sample.

CDR1 and CDR2, per the germline V gene (reference sequence), are LGHDT and YNNKEL. Ends trimmed: V by 7 bases, J by 7 bases; bases unmatched to a gene: 11. The CDR3, cysteine through phenylalanine, is 14 amino acids long. The CDR3 DNA has 42 bases and is translated from base 1. Concerning this clone itself: No cognate antigen has been identified for it. One base away there is no much larger clone; base qualities are not given.

The paper as a whole reports these results and caveats: Conclusions about previously exposed vaccinees are limited, since just 6 or 7 AZD1222 recipients were seropositive for SARS-CoV-2 at baseline. Reportedly, close to half of the unique spike-specific TCRs recognized epitopes lying outside the regions that are mutated in the B.1.351 and B.1.1.7 variants. The 56-69-year group was small, and its depth increase did not reach significance, likely because of low power. Most participants were white British and females outnumbered males, and the authors suggested that clonal diversity may have been underestimated. The whole spike protein was spanned by vaccine-associated CD4 TCRs, and dominant responses were seen in regions 160-218 and 743-854. A significant rise in spike-specific TCR breadth and depth was observed after two AZD1222 doses relative to day 0 and relative to MenACWY recipients. Because no day 14 peak-response samples were available, the repertoires could be characterized only after the peak T cell response.

The intended sense of this specimen's time point label: baseline before first vaccination. Samples from vaccinated people were obtained from the UK trials COV001 and COV002, which included a single-blind randomized controlled phase 2/3 trial of AZD1222 (ChAdOx1 nCoV-19) in healthy adults. For TCRbeta chain sequencing, PBMC samples from trial participants were taken at day 0 and at day 28 after the second dose. The sequence came from an adult in good health. The material sequenced was peripheral blood, taken on day 0 of AZD1222 vaccination. Rearrangement joined TRBV3-1 (or the pseudogene TRBV3-2) to TRBJ1-1; TRBD1 fits 8 bases in the junction. The bases read TGTGCCAGCACCCCCCAGGTACAGGGGGGTGAAGCTTTCTTT. Translated, it gives CASTPQVQGGEAFF.